The 23 T cell receptor beta chains in this list originate from one sample, sequenced in a study of post-analysis software for immune sequencing data. Unique-molecular-identifier-tagged TCR beta cDNA libraries were used. Via MiXCR, TCRdb re-called the PCR reads, giving one row per CDR3 protein. Counted here are about 160,000 distinct CDR3 sequences, 35% to 40% occurring once; the ten biggest clones make up under 30%. The specimen was blood, collected after autologous hematopoietic stem cell transplantation. These receptors came from a girl between 10 and 17 years old with multiple sclerosis.

This clonotype was observed a handful of times. CDR3 coding DNA: TGTGCCAGCAGCTCCTGGACAGGGAAGGCCTACGAGCAGTACTTC. It translates to CASSSWTGKAYEQYF. The V and J genes are TRBV7-9 and TRBJ2-5; 8 bases are a match to TRBD1. The DNA end lines up better with TRBJ2-7; the J call may be wrong. The CDR3 has 15 residues. Germline V lookup: CDR1 SEHNR, CDR2 FQNEAQ (reference sequence).

This clonotype was counted at least ten times. The V gene is TRBV6-2 or TRBV6-3, the J gene TRBJ1-5; no firm D call. Deletions cut 7 bases from V and 10 bases from J, with 20 bases between. In germline, CDR1 is MNHEY, CDR2 SVGEGT. The CDR3 runs to 14 residues. This CDR3 is CASTERQAFGPQHF. The CDR3 bases are TGTGCCAGCACCGAGAGGCAGGCCTTTGGTCCCCAGCATTTT.

This clonotype was found a few times. V gene TRBV5-1 combines with J gene TRBJ2-5; 8 bases align to TRBD2. The CDR3 is 16 residues long. After removal of 3 bases from V and 1 base from J, the junction contained 8 bases not matched to a gene. Germline CDR1 SGHRS, CDR2 YFSETQ. The CDR3 spells CASSSNPTSGQETQYF. CDR3 DNA: TGCGCCAGCAGCTCCAACCCAACTAGCGGCCAAGAGACCCAGTACTTC.

The sample holds a few counts of this clonotype. This chain connects TRBV3-1 to TRBJ1-2; TRBD1 agrees at 7 bases. CDR1 is LGHDT, CDR2 YNNKEL, per germline (reference sequence). Trimming removed 5 bases from V and 6 bases from J; junction bases left unmatched: 15. The CDR3 has 16 residues. The CDR3 protein is CASSELGGPARDGYTF. In nucleotides, the CDR3 is TGTGCCAGCAGCGAATTAGGGGGCCCCGCCAGGGATGGCTACACCTTC.

In this sample, this clonotype turned up a few times. This sequence joins TRBV6-5 and TRBJ2-1; tentatively, D is TRBD2 (5 bases). Germline CDR1 is MNHEY and CDR2 is SVGAGI. The CDR3 spans 16 residues. V dropped 6 bases and J dropped 5 bases, with 20 bases sitting between them. The CDR3 loop reads CASSHAPERTNNEQFF. In DNA form, the CDR3 reads TGTGCCAGCAGCCACGCCCCGGAGCGGACCAACAATGAGCAGTTCTTC.

The rearrangement links TRBV4-1 to TRBJ2-3, with D maybe TRBD2 (6 bases). The CDR3 is 17 amino acids. Looked up from germline, CDR1 is MGHRA and CDR2 is YSYEKL. V was pared by 0 bases and J by 4 bases, with 17 bases between. The CDR3 region has the DNA TGCGCCAGCAGCCAAGATCGGCGGACTACCGGGGCAGATACGCAGTATTTT. Translation gives CASSQDRRTTGADTQYF.

The chain is built from TRBV20-1 and TRBJ1-6; a possible D gene is TRBD1 (5 bases). Germline CDR1 reads DFQATT; CDR2 reads SNEGSKA (reference sequence). Trimming took off 6 bases at V and 8 bases at J, with 11 bases between the two ends. There are 12 residues in the CDR3. In nucleotides, the CDR3 is TGCAGTGCAACACAGACAGATTCACCCCTCCACTTT. It is translated as CSATQTDSPLHF.

V usage is TRBV7-2 and J usage is TRBJ2-7; weak D call: TRBD1 (5 bases). The DNA end favors TRBJ2-5, so the J call may be wrong. This CDR3 comprises 15 residues. Germline V gene data show CDR1 as SGHTA and CDR2 as FQGNSA. This CDR3 reads CASSLAPGQDGTQYF. The CDR3 bases are TGTGCCAGCAGCTTAGCACCAGGACAAGACGGGACCCAGTACTTC.

CDR3 DNA sequence: TGCAGTGCTAGAGTCGGCGGGAGTCAGGGAGAGACCCAGTACTTC. Encoded protein: CSARVGGSQGETQYF. The gene calls are TRBV20-1 and TRBJ2-5, with 7 bases aligning to TRBD2. Germline assignment: CDR1 DFQATT and CDR2 SNEGSKA (reference sequence). This CDR3 is built from 15 residues. J lost 4 bases, V lost 1 base, and 9 bases had no gene match.

This clonotype has just a few counts. The chain employs TRBV3-1 and TRBJ2-1; D gene ambiguous. The germline gives CDR1 LGHDT, CDR2 YNNKEL (reference sequence). The CDR3 has 16 residues. V was trimmed by 4 bases and J by 6 bases, leaving 19 bases between them. This chain's CDR3 is CASSPPRLVKTNEQFF. CDR3 bases: TGTGCCAGCAGCCCTCCGAGGCTAGTCAAGACCAATGAGCAGTTCTTC.

This clonotype came up a few times. The rearrangement joins TRBV20-1 to TRBJ2-2; weak D call: TRBD2 (6 bases). This CDR3 has 13 residues. V lost 3 bases, J lost 4 bases, and 9 bases lay in between. Germline CDR1 and CDR2: DFQATT and SNEGSKA (reference sequence). As DNA, the CDR3 is TGCAGTGCTAGGGTCGGGGGCACCGGGGAGCTGTTTTTT. As protein: CSARVGGTGELFF.

The chain has TRBV7-2 and TRBJ2-7; 13 positions agree with TRBD2. CDR1 is SGHTA, CDR2 FQGNSA, per germline. V was pared by 0 bases and J by 9 bases, with 8 bases of the junction left unmatched. The CDR3 has 16 amino acids. The CDR3 DNA reads TGTGCCAGCAGCTTAGCGCAAGGACTAGCGGGAGCAGGGCAGTACTTC. Translated: CASSLAQGLAGAGQYF.

The rearrangement joins TRBV11-2 to TRBJ2-7, with TRBD2 matching over 8 bases. With the DNA end fitting TRBJ2-5 better, the J assignment may be wrong. Germline-derived CDR1 and CDR2 are SGHAT and FQNNGV. The CDR3 has 21 residues. The CDR3 region is CASSFGGLERGLARSQETQYF. CDR3 sequence (DNA): TGTGCCAGCAGCTTTGGGGGGCTGGAGCGGGGGCTCGCCCGCAGCCAAGAGACCCAGTACTTC.

The chain has TRBV20-1 and TRBJ2-2; 9 bases are a match to TRBD2. The germline V gene has CDR1 DFQATT and CDR2 SNEGSKA (reference sequence). The CDR3 has 15 amino acids. The trim removed 2 bases at V and 3 bases at J, leaving 4 bases unmatched. The CDR3 spells CSARSGRRDTGELFF. CDR3 DNA: TGCAGTGCTAGAAGCGGGAGGAGGGACACCGGGGAGCTGTTTTTT.

A note on this clonotype: One end of the junction does not line up with germline, which may come from a read error. The rearrangement joins TRBV29-1 to TRBJ1-1, with a weak D call TRBD1 (6 bases). CDR3 size: 13 residues. Germline CDR1 SQVTM, CDR2 ANQGSEA. As DNA, the CDR3 is TGCAGCGTTTCGGGACACGGGAACGCTGAAGCTTTCTTT. Its protein is CSVSGHGNAEAFF.

J is TRBJ2-5 and V is TRBV5-6, with TRBD1 matching 9 bases. V lost 4 bases, J lost 3 bases, and 10 bases stayed unmatched. The CDR3 extends over 16 amino acids. Germline CDR1 SGHDT, CDR2 YYEEEE. CDR3 sequence: CASSRTQGQGKETQYF. CDR3 DNA sequence: TGTGCCAGCAGCAGAACCCAGGGACAGGGTAAAGAGACCCAGTACTTC.

V and J are TRBV5-1 and TRBJ2-7, with D perhaps assigned TRBD1 or TRBD2 (5 bases each). From germline, CDR1 is SGHRS and CDR2 YFSETQ. This CDR3 is built from 13 residues. The V and J ends lost 1 base and 2 bases respectively, with 7 bases between them. In DNA form, the CDR3 reads TGCGCCAGCAGCTTGATGGGGGCCTACGAGCAGTACTTC. Its protein product is CASSLMGAYEQYF.

This clonotype was seen repeatedly, ten times or more. The CDR3 region is CASSLSTFYGYTF. The CDR3 region has the DNA TGTGCCAGCAGCTTATCTACCTTCTATGGCTACACCTTC. The chain is built from TRBV7-2 and TRBJ1-2; D not resolved. There are 13 residues in the CDR3. Trimming took 2 bases from V and 4 from J, leaving 8 bases between them. From germline, CDR1 is SGHTA and CDR2 FQGNSA. The complete variable domain, with remaining parts taken from reference TRBV7-2 and TRBJ1-2, reads GAGVSQSPSNKVTEKGKDVELRCDPISGHTALYWYRQSLGQGLEFLIYFQGNSAPDKSGLPSDRFSAERTGGSVSTLTIQRTQQEDSAVYLCASSLSTFYGYTFGSGTRLTVV.

J is TRBJ1-5 and V is TRBV20-1, with TRBD1 as a possible D gene (5 bases). There are 14 residues in the CDR3. V lost 5 bases and J lost 6, with 17 bases in between. In germline, CDR1 is DFQATT, CDR2 SNEGSKA (reference sequence). The CDR3 is CSASFGGGTQPQHF. CDR3 DNA sequence: TGCAGTGCTTCCTTCGGGGGAGGGACTCAGCCCCAGCATTTT.

The rearrangement joins TRBV7-2 to TRBJ1-2; weak D call: TRBD1 (5 bases). The CDR3 has 14 amino acids. Germline assignment: CDR1 SGHTA and CDR2 FQGNSA. V lost 5 bases and J 2 bases, leaving 12 bases between the germline ends. CDR3: CASSKGRLNYGYTF. CDR3 nucleotides: TGTGCCAGCAGCAAGGGGAGATTGAACTATGGCTACACCTTC.

Many counts were recorded for this clonotype. The J gene is TRBJ1-4, the V gene TRBV30; possible D gene TRBD1, 6 bases. Germline values: CDR1 GTSNPN, CDR2 SVGIG (reference sequence). The germline V and J ends were trimmed by 0 bases and 8 bases, with 16 bases remaining between them. CDR3 length: 15 residues. The CDR3 DNA reads as TGTGCCTGGAGTGTCTCGATGACAGGTTGGGAAAAACTGTTTTTT. It translates to CAWSVSMTGWEKLFF.

This clonotype has ten or more counts. The V and J genes are TRBV20-1 and TRBJ2-3; 15 nucleotides agree with TRBD2. Germline CDR1 reads DFQATT; CDR2 reads SNEGSKA (reference sequence). The V gene end was trimmed by 6 bases and the J gene end by 0 bases; junction bases not matched to a gene: 7. The CDR3 runs 17 residues. The CDR3, as DNA: TGCAGTGCAGGGACTAGCGGGAGGCCCTCTAGCACAGATACGCAGTATTTT. Translating it yields CSAGTSGRPSSTDTQYF.

The rearrangement joins TRBV24-1 to TRBJ2-3; tentatively, D is TRBD1 (5 bases). In germline, CDR1 is KGHDR, CDR2 SFDVKD. The CDR3 totals 15 residues. V was trimmed by 3 bases and J by 0 bases, leaving 9 bases between them. The CDR3 spells CATSDRGHSTDTQYF. CDR3 coding DNA: TGTGCCACCAGTGATCGCGGACATAGCACAGATACGCAGTATTTT.